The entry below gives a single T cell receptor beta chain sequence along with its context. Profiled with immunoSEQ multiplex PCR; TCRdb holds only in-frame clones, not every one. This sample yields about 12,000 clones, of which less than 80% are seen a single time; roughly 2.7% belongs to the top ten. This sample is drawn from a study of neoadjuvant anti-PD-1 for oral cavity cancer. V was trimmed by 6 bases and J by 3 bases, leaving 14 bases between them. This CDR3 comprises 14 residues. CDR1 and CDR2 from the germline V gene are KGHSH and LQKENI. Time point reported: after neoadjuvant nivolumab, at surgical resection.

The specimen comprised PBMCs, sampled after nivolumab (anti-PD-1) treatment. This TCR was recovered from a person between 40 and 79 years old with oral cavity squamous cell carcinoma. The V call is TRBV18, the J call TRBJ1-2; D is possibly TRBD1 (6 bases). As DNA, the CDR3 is TGTGCCAGCTCGGATGTTGGGGGCCACTATGGCTACACCTTC. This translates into CASSDVGGHYGYTF.